This TCR beta chain was sequenced during a study of tissue T cells after allogeneic stem cell transplantation. The length of the CDR3 is 13 residues. The germline V gene has CDR1 SGDLS and CDR2 YYNGEE. Between the trimmed V and J ends, which lost 4 bases and 6 bases, there was a span of 10 bases. Comparators were a few non-transplant cancer patients without known GI disease. Autopsy tissues included GI tract, liver, skin and lymphoid organs. With respect to this clone: Antigen unknown.

Points from the study as a whole: The patient cohort was small and clinically heterogeneous, with limited sampling depth.

Method: immunoSEQ multiplex PCR; TCRdb's copy keeps in-frame clones and lacks some. The data contain 3,500 to 4,500 clones, roughly 70% of them singletons. The TCR comes from a woman aged 18 to 49 with breast cancer. Specimen: left colon tissue, collected at autopsy. The chain has TRBV9 and TRBJ1-4; the D gene is possibly TRBD1 (5 bases). The chain's CDR3 is CASSRDGHEKLFF. The CDR3 bases are TGTGCCAGCAGCAGGGACGGGCATGAAAAACTGTTTTTT.